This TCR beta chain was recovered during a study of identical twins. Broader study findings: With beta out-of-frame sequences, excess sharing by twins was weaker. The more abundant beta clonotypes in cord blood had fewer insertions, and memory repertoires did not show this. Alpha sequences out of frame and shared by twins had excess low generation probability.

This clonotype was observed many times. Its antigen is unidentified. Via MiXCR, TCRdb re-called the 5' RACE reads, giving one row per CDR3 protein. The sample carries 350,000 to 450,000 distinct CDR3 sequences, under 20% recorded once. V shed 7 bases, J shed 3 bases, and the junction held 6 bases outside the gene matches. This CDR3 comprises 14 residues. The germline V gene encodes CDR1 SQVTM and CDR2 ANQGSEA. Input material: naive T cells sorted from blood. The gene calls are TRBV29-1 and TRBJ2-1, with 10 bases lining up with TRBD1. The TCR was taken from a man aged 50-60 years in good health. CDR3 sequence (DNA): TGCAGCGCCGGGGACAGGGGTGTCTACAATGAGCAGTTCTTC. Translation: CSAGDRGVYNEQFF.